Below are 21 T cell receptor beta chains sequenced from a single sample in a study of cytomegalovirus exposure and HLA in healthy donors. The method was immunoSEQ multiplex PCR; TCRdb's version includes in-frame clones alone and lacks a portion of them. The table includes roughly 260,000 clones, just under 90% detected once. The source material was PBMCs. The receptors come from a young man in good health and CMV-seronegative.

The chain recombines TRBV21-1 with TRBJ2-7; whether TRBD1, the table's D call, matches the DNA was not checked. TRBV21-1 represents a pseudogene. The CDR3 consists of 15 residues. The CDR3 spells CASSKGPGQPLEQYF. The CDR3 nucleotides read TGTGCCAGCAGCAAAGGCCCGGGACAACCCCTCGAGCAGTACTTC.

The chain links TRBV28 to TRBJ1-2, with D unresolved. V dropped 8 bases and J dropped 4 bases, with 14 bases sitting between them. Germline V gene sequence: CDR1 MDHEN, CDR2 SYDVKM. This CDR3 is 13 amino acids long. CDR3 protein: CASRTTGVYGYTF. The CDR3, as DNA: TGTGCCAGCCGGACCACCGGGGTCTATGGCTACACCTTC.

This chain links TRBV5-1 with TRBJ2-7; D possibly corresponds to TRBD2 (5 bases). Trimming took 0 bases from V and 7 from J, leaving 17 bases between them. Germline V gene data show CDR1 as SGHRS and CDR2 as YFSETQ. The CDR3 length is 15 residues. The CDR3 DNA is TGCGCCAGCAGCTTGGTTGCGGGTTCAGGCGGGGAGCAGTACTTC. Its protein is CASSLVAGSGGEQYF.

The V and J genes are TRBV5-1 and TRBJ2-7; 11 bases map to TRBD1. Germline V gives CDR1 SGHRS, CDR2 YFSETQ. With 0 bases clipped from V and 3 bases from J, the junction kept 8 bases outside the gene matches. CDR3 size: 17 residues. The CDR3 loop reads CASSLAPPGQGVYEQYF. CDR3 in DNA: TGCGCCAGCAGCTTGGCCCCCCCGGGACAGGGGGTCTACGAGCAGTACTTC.

V and J are TRBV5-4 and TRBJ2-3; 7 bases agree with TRBD2. This CDR3 is 15 amino acids long. The J segment lost 4 bases and the V segment lost 0 bases, leaving 5 bases of the junction unmatched. Germline CDR1 is SGHNT and CDR2 is YYREEE (reference sequence). The CDR3 region is CASSLGTSLSDTQYF. CDR3 DNA sequence: TGTGCCAGCAGCTTGGGGACTAGTTTGTCAGATACGCAGTATTTT.

Ten or more counts support this clone. The chain is built from TRBV27 and TRBJ2-7; D perhaps matches TRBD1 (5 bases). Looked up from germline, CDR1 is MNHEY and CDR2 is SMNVEV (reference sequence). The CDR3 sequence is 13 residues long. Between the trimmed V and J ends, which lost 6 bases and 6 bases, there was a span of 15 bases. CDR3: CASSLGAGREQYF. The CDR3, as DNA: TGTGCCAGCAGCTTAGGGGCAGGGCGCGAGCAGTACTTC.

The J gene is TRBJ2-5, the V gene TRBV7-9; 7 bases align to TRBD2. Germline values: CDR1 SEHNR, CDR2 FQNEAQ (reference sequence). The length of the CDR3 is 14 residues. V shed 9 bases and J 3 bases; nucleotides not matched to a gene: 10. CDR3 amino acids: CASGVAGSKETQYF. In DNA form, the CDR3 reads TGTGCCAGTGGGGTAGCGGGTTCCAAAGAGACCCAGTACTTC.

The chain has TRBV28 and TRBJ1-1, with D hard to call. This CDR3 is built from 14 residues. V was pared by 6 bases and J by 0 bases, with 11 bases between. The V gene's germline CDR1 is MDHEN and CDR2 SYDVKM. In DNA form, the CDR3 reads TGTGCCAGCAGCTACCCTACGGTGAACACTGAAGCTTTCTTT. This translates into CASSYPTVNTEAFF. Full variable domain (missing parts from reference TRBV28 and TRBJ1-1): DVKVTQSSRYLVKRTGEKVFLECVQDMDHENMFWYRQDPGLGLRLIYFSYDVKMKEKGDIPEGYSVSREKKERFSLILESASTNQTSMYLCASSYPTVNTEAFFGQGTRLTVV.

This clone has more than one count but fewer than ten. This rearrangement joins TRBV19 to TRBJ2-7, with a weak D call TRBD1 (6 bases). The V gene's germline CDR1 is LNHDA and CDR2 SQIVND (reference sequence). The CDR3 sequence is 16 residues long. With 4 bases removed from V and 5 bases from J, the gap between germline ends came to 21 bases. The DNA for the CDR3 is TGTGCCAGTAGTACCCGGACAGCACTTCGGGCGGACGAGCAGTACTTC. Protein sequence: CASSTRTALRADEQYF.

The V call is TRBV18, the J call TRBJ2-7; 7 bases are a match to TRBD1. CDR1 and CDR2 from the germline V gene are KGHSH and LQKENI. The junction had 9 bases not matched to a gene; V was cut back by 1 base and J by 6 bases. This CDR3 has 15 amino acids. CDR3 coding DNA: TGTGCCAGCTCACCACGAACAGGGGACACCGCCGAGCAGTACTTC. Its translation is CASSPRTGDTAEQYF.

This clone was seen only once. This chain joins TRBV28 and TRBJ1-5; TRBD1 might be the D (6 bases). V lost 2 bases to trimming and J lost 1 base, with 15 bases between them. The germline gives CDR1 MDHEN, CDR2 SYDVKM. The CDR3 extends over 17 amino acids. For the CDR3, the DNA is TGTGCCAGCAGTTTAAGGATAACAGGGTACAGCAATCAGCCCCAGCATTTT. This encodes CASSLRITGYSNQPQHF. Variable domain in full (rest from reference TRBV28 and TRBJ1-5): DVKVTQSSRYLVKRTGEKVFLECVQDMDHENMFWYRQDPGLGLRLIYFSYDVKMKEKGDIPEGYSVSREKKERFSLILESASTNQTSMYLCASSLRITGYSNQPQHFGDGTRLSIL.

V is TRBV2 and J is TRBJ1-1, with 7 positions matching TRBD1. Per the germline V gene, CDR1 is SNHLY and CDR2 is FYNNEI. The CDR3 sequence is 12 residues long. Trimming took 6 bases from V and 4 from J; bases not matched to a gene: 2. The CDR3 spells CASREGATEAFF. CDR3 nucleotides: TGTGCCAGCAGGGAGGGGGCCACTGAAGCTTTCTTT.

The rearrangement joins TRBV10-3 to TRBJ2-7, with TRBD2 matching over 7 bases. The CDR3 has 14 residues. Germline-derived CDR1 and CDR2 are ENHRY and SYGVKD. After removal of 3 bases from V and 0 bases from J, the junction contained 2 bases not matched to a gene. The DNA of the CDR3 is TGTGCCATCAGTGATGCGGGGGTCTCCTACGAGCAGTACTTC. This sequence encodes CAISDAGVSYEQYF.

The chain combines TRBV19 with TRBJ1-6; tentative D call: TRBD1 (6 bases). The CDR3 runs 15 residues. CDR1 and CDR2 (germline): LNHDA, SQIVND (reference sequence). V gave up 5 bases and J gave up 7 bases, with 15 bases separating them. CDR3 DNA: TGTGCCAGTAGTCCAGAGGGAGGGGGAAATTCACCCCTCCACTTT. This encodes CASSPEGGGNSPLHF.

V gene TRBV11-2 combines with J gene TRBJ2-3; no reliable D call. Germline CDR1 SGHAT, CDR2 FQNNGV. The CDR3 has 15 amino acids. V was pared by 7 bases and J by 1 base, with 15 bases between. The CDR3, as DNA: TGTGCCAGCACCTTTTTAGACTCTCGCACAGATACGCAGTATTTT. It yields the protein CASTFLDSRTDTQYF.

This clone came up a few times. The chain is built from TRBV7-2 and TRBJ1-5; maybe TRBD1 (6 bases). V gave up 3 bases and J gave up 4 bases, with 16 bases separating them. This CDR3 has 16 residues. CDR1 is SGHTA and CDR2 is FQGNSA in the germline V gene. CDR3 in amino acids: CASSFSSGAGNQPQHF. CDR3 coding DNA: TGTGCCAGCAGCTTCTCATCAGGGGCGGGTAATCAGCCCCAGCATTTT.

V usage is TRBV4-1 and J usage is TRBJ1-5; no reliable D call. Trimming took 0 bases from V and 7 from J, leaving 13 bases between them. CDR3 length: 15 amino acids. The V gene's germline CDR1 is MGHRA and CDR2 YSYEKL. CDR3 region: CASSQEPGFNQPQHF. Written as DNA, the CDR3 is TGCGCCAGCAGCCAAGAGCCCGGGTTCAACCAGCCCCAGCATTTT.

This chain links TRBV7-3 with TRBJ2-5; 7 positions match TRBD1. Germline V lookup: CDR1 SGHTA, CDR2 FQGTGA. J was trimmed by 5 bases and V by 5 bases; bases with no gene match: 11. The CDR3 spans 15 residues. CDR3 amino acids: CASSKGAYIGETQYF. DNA for the CDR3: TGTGCCAGCAGCAAGGGGGCCTACATCGGGGAGACCCAGTACTTC.

The V and J genes are TRBV29-1 and TRBJ2-1, with a tentative D call TRBD1 (6 bases). The CDR3 covers 14 residues. Germline lookup yields CDR1 SQVTM and CDR2 ANQGSEA. CDR3 residues: CTLGVAGDYNEQFF. CDR3 bases: TGCACCCTTGGGGTGGCAGGGGACTACAATGAGCAGTTCTTC.

The rearrangement joins TRBV7-2 to TRBJ2-2; D call uncertain. CDR3 length: 16 amino acids. Per the germline V gene, CDR1 is SGHTA and CDR2 is FQGNSA. V was shortened by 3 bases and J by 0 bases, with 11 bases between the two germline ends. Written as DNA, the CDR3 is TGTGCCAGCAGCTTGTCGCGCTACCCGAACACCGGGGAGCTGTTTTTT. Translation gives CASSLSRYPNTGELFF.

This clone was recorded only once. The gene calls are TRBV4-1 and TRBJ1-2, with a weak D call TRBD1 (6 bases). The CDR3 consists of 14 residues. Germline CDR1 MGHRA, CDR2 YSYEKL. Trimming removed 4 bases from V and 4 bases from J, with 13 bases in between. CDR3 DNA: TGCGCCAGCAGCCCTATACAGGGTATCTATGGCTACACCTTC. This gives the protein CASSPIQGIYGYTF.